This record concerns one TCR beta chain sequence. CDR3 size: 17 residues. The V gene lost 3 bases and the J gene lost 1 base, with 13 bases spanning the gap. Looked up from germline, CDR1 is MGHRA and CDR2 is YSYEKL. This entry comes from a study of blood T cell repertoires in COVID-19. Profiling relied on immunoSEQ multiplex PCR, and the TCRdb table lists in-frame clones only, not all of them. The repertoire consists of approximately 280,000 clones, with approximately 86% occurring once and the leading ten covering about 1.9%. The chain employs TRBV4-1 and TRBJ2-6; possible D gene TRBD1, 6 bases. The material sequenced was peripheral blood. The clonotype comes from a woman aged 25 to 39 who had recovered from COVID-19. In DNA, the CDR3 is TGCGCCAGCAGCCAGCGGCCTACAGGGTCTGGGGCCAACGTCCTGACTTTC. This sequence encodes CASSQRPTGSGANVLTF.